This is a list of T cell receptor beta chains from one sample in a study of regulatory and conventional T cells in breast cancer. MiXCR, applied by TCRdb to the PCR reads, yields one record per CDR3 protein. The sample yields about 16,000 distinct CDR3 sequences, 25% to 40% seen once. Sequenced material: conventional T cells from blood. The receptors stem from a female donor in good health. The CDR3 runs from the conserved cysteine through the conserved F or W. The D gene is left open where the match is weak. Clone size, where shown, is once, few, many, or a class for clones that have expanded.

clone_size,d_call,j_call,v_call,cdr3_aa,cdr3_nt
.,.,TRBJ1-1,TRBV11-3,CASSLGLNTEAFF,TGTGCCAGCAGCTTAGGGTTAAACACTGAAGCTTTCTTT
.,.,TRBJ1-5,TRBV6-5,CASSPGQSPHQPQHF,TGTGCCAGCAGTCCCGGACAGAGTCCCCATCAGCCCCAGCATTTT
.,.,TRBJ2-7,TRBV6-1,CATMNLPRLYEQCF,TGTGCCACCATGAACCTTCCTCGACTTTACGAGCAGTGCTTC
.,.,TRBJ2-1,TRBV7-2,CASSSQWGGRNEQFF,TGTGCCAGCAGCTCGCAGTGGGGGGGCCGGAATGAGCAGTTCTTC
few,TRBD2,TRBJ2-7,TRBV4-3,CASSQGLAGHYEQYF,TGCGCCAGCAGCCAAGGGTTAGCGGGACACTACGAGCAGTACTTC
.,TRBD2,TRBJ2-1,TRBV6-1,CASSFSGSVYNEQFF,TGTGCCAGCAGCTTTAGCGGGAGCGTCTACAATGAGCAGTTCTTC
few,.,TRBJ2-5,TRBV29-1,CSVEVQPAETQYF,TGCAGCGTTGAAGTACAACCGGCGGAGACCCAGTACTTC
.,.,TRBJ2-7,TRBV7-2,CASSLLEESGYEQYF,TGTGCCAGCAGCCTCCTCGAGGAGTCGGGCTACGAGCAGTACTTC
few,.,TRBJ1-5,TRBV7-2,CASSGGVTPYNQPQHF,TGTGCCAGCAGCGGGGGAGTGACCCCCTACAATCAGCCCCAGCATTTT
medium-sized,.,TRBJ2-1,TRBV5-1,CASSSGGKDYNEQFF,TGCGCCAGCAGCTCGGGGGGCAAAGACTACAATGAGCAGTTCTTC
large,TRBD1,TRBJ1-5,TRBV10-3,CAISRDRGGNQPQHF,TGTGCCATCAGCCGGGACAGGGGAGGCAATCAGCCCCAGCATTTT
.,TRBD1,TRBJ2-2,TRBV7-7,CASSLDRGSGELFF,TGTGCCAGCAGCTTAGACAGGGGATCCGGGGAGCTGTTTTTT
medium-sized,.,TRBJ1-5,TRBV6-1,CASSARDLGSFGNQPQHF,TGTGCCAGCAGTGCCCGGGACCTGGGGAGTTTCGGCAATCAGCCCCAGCATTTT